This T cell receptor (beta chain) was identified during a study of post-analysis software for immune sequencing data. Details on this clonotype: Antigen specificity is unknown.

Study findings and constraints: With TRBV5-6, TRBV5-1 and TRBV20-1 included, roughly five TRBV segments were more frequent in patients than in controls. In multiple sclerosis, normalized Chao1 diversity was significantly below that of controls.

Unique molecular identifiers featured in each of the TCR beta cDNA libraries. Each CDR3 protein gets one entry after TCRdb re-called the PCR reads with MiXCR. The sample includes hundreds of thousands of distinct CDR3 sequences, more than 50% seen only once; the top ten take around 11%. The CDR3 extends over 14 amino acids. Trimming removed 1 base at V and 8 bases at J, with 12 bases between. CDR1 and CDR2 (germline): LNHDA, SQIVND (reference sequence). V is TRBV19 and J is TRBJ2-1; D gene unclear. This sequence was found in a girl between 2 and 10 years old with multiple sclerosis. The sample was blood. The CDR3 here is CASSIGGKGYEQFF. The CDR3 region has the DNA TGTGCCAGTAGTATAGGAGGTAAGGGTTATGAGCAGTTCTTC.